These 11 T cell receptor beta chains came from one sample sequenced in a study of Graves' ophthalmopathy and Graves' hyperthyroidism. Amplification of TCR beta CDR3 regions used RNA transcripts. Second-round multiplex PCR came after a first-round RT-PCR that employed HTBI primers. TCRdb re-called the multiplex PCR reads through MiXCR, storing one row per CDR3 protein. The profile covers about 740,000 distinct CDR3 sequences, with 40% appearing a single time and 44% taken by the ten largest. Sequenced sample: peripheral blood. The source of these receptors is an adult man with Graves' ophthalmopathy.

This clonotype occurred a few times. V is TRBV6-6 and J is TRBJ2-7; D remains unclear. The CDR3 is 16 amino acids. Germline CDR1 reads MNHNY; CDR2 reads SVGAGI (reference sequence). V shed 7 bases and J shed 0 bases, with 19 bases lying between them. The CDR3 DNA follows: TGTGCCAGCACCCCCTTCACTGTCAGGACCTCCTACGAGCAGTACTTC. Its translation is CASTPFTVRTSYEQYF.

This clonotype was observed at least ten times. As DNA, the CDR3 is TGTGCCACCAGTCCTCCGGTGGACCATGGGAATCAGCCCCAGCATTTT. It translates to CATSPPVDHGNQPQHF. The chain carries TRBV24-1 and TRBJ1-5; no reliable D call. The V gene lost 6 bases and the J gene lost 4 bases, with 18 bases spanning the gap. The CDR3 is 16 residues long. CDR1 is KGHDR, CDR2 SFDVKD, per germline.

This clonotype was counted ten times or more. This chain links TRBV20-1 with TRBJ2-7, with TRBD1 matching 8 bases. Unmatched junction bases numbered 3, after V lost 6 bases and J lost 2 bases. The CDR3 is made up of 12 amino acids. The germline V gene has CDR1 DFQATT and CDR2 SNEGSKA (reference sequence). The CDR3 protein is CSAGQGPYEQYF. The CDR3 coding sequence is TGCAGTGCCGGACAGGGCCCCTACGAGCAGTACTTC.

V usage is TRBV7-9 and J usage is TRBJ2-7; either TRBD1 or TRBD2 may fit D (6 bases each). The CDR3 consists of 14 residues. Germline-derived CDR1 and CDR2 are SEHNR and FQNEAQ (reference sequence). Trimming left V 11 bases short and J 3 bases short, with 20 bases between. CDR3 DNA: TGTGCCGGCACCCTAGGGGGGTCTGGCTACGAGCAGTACTTC. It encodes CAGTLGGSGYEQYF.

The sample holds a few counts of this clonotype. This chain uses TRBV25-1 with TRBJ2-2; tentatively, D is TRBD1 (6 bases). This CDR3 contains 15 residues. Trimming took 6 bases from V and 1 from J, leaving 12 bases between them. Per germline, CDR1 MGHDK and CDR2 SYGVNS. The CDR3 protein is CASRPPRGNTGELFF. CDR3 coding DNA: TGTGCCAGCAGACCTCCCAGGGGGAACACCGGGGAGCTGTTTTTT.

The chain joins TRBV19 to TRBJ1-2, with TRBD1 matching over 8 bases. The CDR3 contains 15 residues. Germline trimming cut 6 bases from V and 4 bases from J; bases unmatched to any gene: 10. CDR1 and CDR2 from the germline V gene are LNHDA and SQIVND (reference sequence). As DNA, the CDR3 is TGTGCCAGTAGCCCAGGACAGGGCTTAATCTATGGCTACACCTTC. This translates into CASSPGQGLIYGYTF.

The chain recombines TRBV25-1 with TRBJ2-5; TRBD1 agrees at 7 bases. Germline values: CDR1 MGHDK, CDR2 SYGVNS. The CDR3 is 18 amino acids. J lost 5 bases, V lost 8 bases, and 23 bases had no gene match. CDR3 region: CASPVAPWQGVSEETQYF. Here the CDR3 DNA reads TGTGCCAGCCCAGTTGCGCCGTGGCAGGGGGTAAGTGAGGAGACCCAGTACTTC.

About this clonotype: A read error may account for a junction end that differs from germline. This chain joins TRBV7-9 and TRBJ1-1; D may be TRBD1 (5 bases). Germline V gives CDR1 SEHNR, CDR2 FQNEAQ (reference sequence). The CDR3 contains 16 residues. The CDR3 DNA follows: TGCGCCAGCAGCCCGGCGGGGCTTCGGGCGAACACTGAAGCTTTCTTT. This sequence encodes CASSPAGLRANTEAFF.

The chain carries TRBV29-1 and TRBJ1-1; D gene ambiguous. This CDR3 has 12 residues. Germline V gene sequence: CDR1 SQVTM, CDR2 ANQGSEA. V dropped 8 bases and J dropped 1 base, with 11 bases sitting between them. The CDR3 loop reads CSRATGNTEAFF. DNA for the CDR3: TGCAGCCGAGCGACGGGGAACACTGAAGCTTTCTTT.

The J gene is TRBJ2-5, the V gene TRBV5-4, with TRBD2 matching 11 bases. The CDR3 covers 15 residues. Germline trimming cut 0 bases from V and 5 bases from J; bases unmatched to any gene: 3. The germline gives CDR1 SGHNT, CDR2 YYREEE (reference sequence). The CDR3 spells CASSLVAGGPETQYF. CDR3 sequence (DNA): TGTGCCAGCAGCTTGGTAGCGGGGGGGCCGGAGACCCAGTACTTC. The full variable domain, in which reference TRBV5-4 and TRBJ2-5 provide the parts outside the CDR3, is ETGVTQSPTHLIKTRGQQVTLRCSSQSGHNTVSWYQQALGQGPQFIFQYYREEENGRGNFPPRFSGLQFPNYSSELNVNALELDDSALYLCASSLVAGGPETQYFGPGTRLLVL.

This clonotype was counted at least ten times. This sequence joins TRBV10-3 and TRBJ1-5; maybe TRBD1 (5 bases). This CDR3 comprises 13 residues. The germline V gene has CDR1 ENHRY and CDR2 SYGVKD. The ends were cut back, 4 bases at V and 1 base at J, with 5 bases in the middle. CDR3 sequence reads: CAISGQSNQPQHF. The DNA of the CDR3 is TGTGCCATCAGTGGACAGAGCAATCAGCCCCAGCATTTT.